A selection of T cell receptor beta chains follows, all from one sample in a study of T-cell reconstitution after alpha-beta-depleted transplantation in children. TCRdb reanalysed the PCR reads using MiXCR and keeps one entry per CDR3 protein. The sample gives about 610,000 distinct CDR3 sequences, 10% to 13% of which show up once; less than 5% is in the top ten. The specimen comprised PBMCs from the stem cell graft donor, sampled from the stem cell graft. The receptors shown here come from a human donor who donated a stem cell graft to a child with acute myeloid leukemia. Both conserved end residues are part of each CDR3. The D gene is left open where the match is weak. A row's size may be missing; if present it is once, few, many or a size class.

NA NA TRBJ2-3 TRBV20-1 CSAMGGKNPDTQYF TGCAGTGCTATGGGCGGAAAGAATCCAGATACGCAGTATTTT
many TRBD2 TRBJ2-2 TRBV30 CAWSRSGRTTGELFF TGTGCCTGGAGTCGGAGCGGGAGGACGACCGGGGAGCTGTTTTTT
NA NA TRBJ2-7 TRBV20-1 CSALDPTVGDEQYF TGCAGTGCGCTAGACCCCACTGTAGGGGACGAGCAGTACTTC
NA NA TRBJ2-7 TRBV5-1 CASSPPEVGSLREQYF TGCGCCAGCAGCCCTCCGGAGGTCGGCAGCCTAAGGGAGCAGTACTTC
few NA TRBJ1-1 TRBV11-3 CASSLTPDNTEAFF TGTGCCAGCAGCTTAACCCCTGATAACACTGAAGCTTTCTTT
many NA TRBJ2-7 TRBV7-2 CASSFQGYEQYF TGTGCCAGCAGCTTCCAGGGCTACGAGCAGTACTTC
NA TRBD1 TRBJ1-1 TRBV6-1 CASRRDSNTEAFF TGTGCCAGCAGACGGGACAGCAACACTGAAGCTTTCTTT
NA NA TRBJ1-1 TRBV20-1 CSAPNTDSNTEAFF TGCAGTGCCCCTAACACAGACTCTAACACTGAAGCTTTCTTT
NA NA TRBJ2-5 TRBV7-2 CASSSHSGSTGEETQYF TGTGCCAGCAGCTCTCATTCCGGGTCCACTGGGGAAGAGACCCAGTACTTC
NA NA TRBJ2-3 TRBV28 CASSPQQEPQYF TGTGCCAGCAGTCCCCAGCAAGAGCCGCAGTATTTT
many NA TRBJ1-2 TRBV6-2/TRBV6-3 CASSWIEGADGYTF TGTGCCAGCAGTTGGATTGAAGGGGCAGACGGCTACACCTTC
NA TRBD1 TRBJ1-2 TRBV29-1 CSVDWTGKENGYTF TGCAGCGTTGACTGGACAGGGAAAGAAAATGGCTACACCTTC
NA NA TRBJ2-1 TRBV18 CASSIRDSHYNEQFF TGTGCCAGCTCTATCCGGGACTCCCACTACAATGAGCAGTTCTTC
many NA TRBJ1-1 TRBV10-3 CAISDPQRTSTEAFF TGTGCCATCAGTGATCCACAGCGTACGAGCACTGAAGCTTTCTTT
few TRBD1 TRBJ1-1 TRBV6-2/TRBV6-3 CASSFDRVRTEAFF TGTGCCAGCAGTTTCGACAGGGTGAGGACTGAAGCTTTCTTT
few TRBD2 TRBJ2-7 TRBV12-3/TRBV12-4 CASQNSGSLYEQYF TGTGCCAGCCAGAATAGCGGGAGTTTGTACGAGCAGTACTTC
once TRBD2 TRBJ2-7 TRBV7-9 CASSLVGLAADEQYF TGTGCCAGCAGCTTAGTGGGACTAGCGGCCGACGAGCAGTACTTC
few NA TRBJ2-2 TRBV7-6 CASSRRFSGELFF TGTGCCAGCAGCCGCCGGTTTTCCGGGGAGCTGTTTTTT
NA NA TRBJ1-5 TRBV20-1 CSAREKQSAGQPQHF TGCAGTGCTAGAGAAAAGCAGAGCGCTGGTCAGCCCCAGCATTTT
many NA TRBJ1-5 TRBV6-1 CASSPNTLGNQPQHF TGTGCCAGCAGTCCGAACACCCTTGGGAATCAGCCCCAGCATTTT
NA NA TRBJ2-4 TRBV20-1 CSASRVGSNAKNIQYF TGCAGTGCTAGCCGGGTCGGGAGTAACGCCAAAAACATTCAGTACTTC
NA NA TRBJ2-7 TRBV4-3 CASSQDFPSSYEQYF TGCGCCAGCAGCCAAGACTTCCCGAGCTCCTACGAGCAGTACTTC
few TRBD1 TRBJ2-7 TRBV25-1 CASSEPGTGSYEQYF TGTGCCAGCAGTGAACCGGGGACAGGGTCCTACGAGCAGTACTTC
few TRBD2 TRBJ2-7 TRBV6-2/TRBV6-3 CASSYRAGVSEQYF TGTGCCAGCAGTTACAGAGCGGGAGTCAGCGAGCAGTACTTC
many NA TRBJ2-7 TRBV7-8 CASSGGAKGLGEQYF TGTGCCAGCAGCGGGGGGGCCAAGGGGTTGGGCGAGCAGTACTTC
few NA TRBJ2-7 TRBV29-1 CSVEPTGAYEQYF TGCAGCGTTGAGCCGACAGGTGCCTACGAGCAGTACTTC
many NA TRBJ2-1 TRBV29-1 CASQPSTLLPFNEQFF TGCGCTAGCCAACCTAGCACCCTCCTTCCTTTTAATGAGCAGTTCTTC
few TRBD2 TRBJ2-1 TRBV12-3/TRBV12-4 CASRLAATYNEQFF TGTGCCAGCAGACTAGCGGCCACCTACAATGAGCAGTTCTTC
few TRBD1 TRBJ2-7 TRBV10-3 CAIDSGQGAGEQYF TGTGCCATCGATTCCGGGCAGGGGGCGGGTGAGCAGTACTTC
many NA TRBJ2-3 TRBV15 CATSRDPANRPDTQYF TGTGCCACCAGCAGAGATCCGGCCAACCGGCCAGATACGCAGTATTTT
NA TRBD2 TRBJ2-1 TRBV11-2 CASSLRGGTSGRRYNEQFF TGTGCCAGCAGCCTTCGTGGCGGGACTAGCGGGAGGAGATACAATGAGCAGTTCTTC
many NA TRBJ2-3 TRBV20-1 CSARFLGSPDTQYF TGCAGTGCTAGATTCCTAGGAAGTCCAGATACGCAGTATTTT
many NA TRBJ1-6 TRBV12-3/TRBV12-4 CASSPPRGDNSPLHF TGTGCCAGCAGTCCCCCAAGAGGGGATAATTCACCCCTCCACTTT
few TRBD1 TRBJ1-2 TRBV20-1 CSARGPVGYTF TGCAGTGCCAGGGGGCCAGTGGGCTACACCTTC
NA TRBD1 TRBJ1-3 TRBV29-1 CSVTGTGNTIYF TGCAGCGTGACAGGGACTGGAAACACCATATATTTT
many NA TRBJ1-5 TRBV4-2 CASSQDLHRSNQPQHF TGTGCCAGCAGCCAAGATCTACATCGAAGCAATCAGCCCCAGCATTTT